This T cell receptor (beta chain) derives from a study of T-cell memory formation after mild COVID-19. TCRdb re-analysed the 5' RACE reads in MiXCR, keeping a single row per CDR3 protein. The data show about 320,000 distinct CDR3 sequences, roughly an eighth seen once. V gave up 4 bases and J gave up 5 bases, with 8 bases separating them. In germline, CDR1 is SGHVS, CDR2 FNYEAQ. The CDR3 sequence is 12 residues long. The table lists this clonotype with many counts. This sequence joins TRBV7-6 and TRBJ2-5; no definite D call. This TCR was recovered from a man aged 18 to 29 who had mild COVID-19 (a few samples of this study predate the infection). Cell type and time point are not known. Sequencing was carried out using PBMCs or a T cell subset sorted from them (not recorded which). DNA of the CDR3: TGTGCCAGCAGCTCTCTCTCGGAGACCCAGTACTTC. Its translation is CASSSLSETQYF.